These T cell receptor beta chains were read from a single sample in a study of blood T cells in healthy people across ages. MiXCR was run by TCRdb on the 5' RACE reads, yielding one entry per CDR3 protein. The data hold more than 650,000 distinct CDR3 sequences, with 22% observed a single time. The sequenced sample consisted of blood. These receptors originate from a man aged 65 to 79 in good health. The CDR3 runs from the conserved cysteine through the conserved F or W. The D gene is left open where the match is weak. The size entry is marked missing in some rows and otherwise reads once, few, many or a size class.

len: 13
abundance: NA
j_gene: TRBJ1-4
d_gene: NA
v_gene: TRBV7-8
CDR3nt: TGTGCCAGCAGCTTAGGAGGGCCGGGAAAACTGTTTTTT
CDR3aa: CASSLGGPGKLFF

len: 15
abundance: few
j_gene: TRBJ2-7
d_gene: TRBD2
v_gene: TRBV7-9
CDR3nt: TGTGCCAGCAGCGGACGGACTAGCGGGCGGTACGAGCAGTACTTC
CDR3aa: CASSGRTSGRYEQYF

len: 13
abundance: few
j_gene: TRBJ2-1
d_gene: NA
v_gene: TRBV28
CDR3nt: TGTGCCAGCATTATGACTAACAGCCGTGAGCAGTTCTTC
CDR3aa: CASIMTNSREQFF

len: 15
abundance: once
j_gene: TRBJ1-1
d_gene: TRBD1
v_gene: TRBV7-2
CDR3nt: TGTGCCAGCAGCCAAGAGCTTGACAGGGGCACTGAAGCTTTCTTT
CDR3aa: CASSQELDRGTEAFF

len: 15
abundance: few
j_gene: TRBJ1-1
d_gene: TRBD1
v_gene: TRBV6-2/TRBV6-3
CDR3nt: TGTGCCAGCAGTTCCGTTAGACAGGGTACCCGGGGAGCTTTCTTT
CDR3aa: CASSSVRQGTRGAFF

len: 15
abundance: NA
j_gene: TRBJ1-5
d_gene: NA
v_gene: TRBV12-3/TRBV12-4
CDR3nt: TGTGCCAGCAGTTTTAGGGGGGGCAGCAATCAGCCCCAGCATTTT
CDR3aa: CASSFRGGSNQPQHF

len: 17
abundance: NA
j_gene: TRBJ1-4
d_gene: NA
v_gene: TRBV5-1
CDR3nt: TGCGCCAGCAGCTTAGTCTCACAGGGAATCTTCGGTGAAAAACTGTTTTTT
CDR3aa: CASSLVSQGIFGEKLFF

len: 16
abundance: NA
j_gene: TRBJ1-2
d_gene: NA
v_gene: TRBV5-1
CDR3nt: TGCGCCAGCAGCTTGGACGGGGACGTCCGATACTATGGCTACACCTTC
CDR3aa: CASSLDGDVRYYGYTF

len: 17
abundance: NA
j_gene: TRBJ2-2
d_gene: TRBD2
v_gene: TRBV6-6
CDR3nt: TGTGCCAGCAGGATCACGCTAGCGGGGGGGCCTTCCGGGGAGCTGTTTTTT
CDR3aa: CASRITLAGGPSGELFF

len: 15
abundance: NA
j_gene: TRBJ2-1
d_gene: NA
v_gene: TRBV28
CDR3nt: TGTGCCAGCAGCGGGCGCGTTGTTGCCTACAATGAGCAGTTCTTC
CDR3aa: CASSGRVVAYNEQFF

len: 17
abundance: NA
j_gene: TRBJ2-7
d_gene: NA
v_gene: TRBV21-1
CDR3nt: TGTGCCAGCAGCAAACCGTGGCAGGCCAGGGAAAAATCCGAGCAGTACTTC
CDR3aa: CASSKPWQAREKSEQYF

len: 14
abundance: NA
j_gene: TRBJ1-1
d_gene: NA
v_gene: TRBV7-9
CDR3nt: TGTGCCAGCAGCTTCGGTATGGAGAACACTGAAGCTTTCTTT
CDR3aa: CASSFGMENTEAFF

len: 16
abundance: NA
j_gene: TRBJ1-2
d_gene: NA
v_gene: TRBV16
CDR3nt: TGTGCCAGCAACCAACCCCTAATGGGGCCTAACTATGGCTACACCTTC
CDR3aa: CASNQPLMGPNYGYTF

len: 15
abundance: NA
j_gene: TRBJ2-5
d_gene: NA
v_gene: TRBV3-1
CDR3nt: TGTGCCAGCAGCCAAGATCGGCGCAGCGAAGAGACCCAGTACTTC
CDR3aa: CASSQDRRSEETQYF

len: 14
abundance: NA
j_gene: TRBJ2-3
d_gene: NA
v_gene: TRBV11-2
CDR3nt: TGTGCCAGCAGCTTACTCCGCGGCCCGGATACGCAGTATTTT
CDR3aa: CASSLLRGPDTQYF

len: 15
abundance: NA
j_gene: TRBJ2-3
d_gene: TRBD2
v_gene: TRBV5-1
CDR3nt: TGCGCCAGCAGCGCGTTCGGGACTAGATCAGATACGCAGTATTTT
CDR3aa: CASSAFGTRSDTQYF

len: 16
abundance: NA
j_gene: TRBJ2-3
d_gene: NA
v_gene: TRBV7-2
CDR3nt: TGTGCCAGCAGCCCGCGCCTTGGACCCAGCACAGATACGCAGTATTTT
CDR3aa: CASSPRLGPSTDTQYF

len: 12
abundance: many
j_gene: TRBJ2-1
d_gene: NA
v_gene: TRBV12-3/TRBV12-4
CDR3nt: TGTGCCAGCAGTTTAGCGCGTGGGAAGCAGTTCTTC
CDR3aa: CASSLARGKQFF

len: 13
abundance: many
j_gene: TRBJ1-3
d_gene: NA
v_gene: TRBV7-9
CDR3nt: TGTGCCAGCAGCTTAGAAGGCGGAAACACCATATATTTT
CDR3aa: CASSLEGGNTIYF

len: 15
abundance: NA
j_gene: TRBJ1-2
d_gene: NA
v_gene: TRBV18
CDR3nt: TGTGCCAGCTCACCATCGAGGACCCCCGGTTTCGGCTACACCTTC
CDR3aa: CASSPSRTPGFGYTF

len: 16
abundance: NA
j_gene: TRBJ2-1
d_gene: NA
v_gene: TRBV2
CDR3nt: TGTGCCAGCAGTGAAAGCTTCTTTGGCGCGGCCAATGAGCAGTTCTTC
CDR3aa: CASSESFFGAANEQFF

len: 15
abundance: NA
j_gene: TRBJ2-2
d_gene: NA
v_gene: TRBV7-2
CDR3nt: TGTGCCAGCAGCTTCGAGGGGGGAAACACCGGGGAGCTGTTTTTT
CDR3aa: CASSFEGGNTGELFF

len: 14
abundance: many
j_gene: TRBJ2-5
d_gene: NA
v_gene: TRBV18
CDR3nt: TGTGCCAGCTCACCGGGACCTGGTAGAGAGACCCAGTACTTC
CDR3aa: CASSPGPGRETQYF

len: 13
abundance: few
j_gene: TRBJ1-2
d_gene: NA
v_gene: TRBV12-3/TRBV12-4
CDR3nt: TGTGCCAGCAGCTCTTATACTAACTATGGCTACACCTTC
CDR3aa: CASSSYTNYGYTF

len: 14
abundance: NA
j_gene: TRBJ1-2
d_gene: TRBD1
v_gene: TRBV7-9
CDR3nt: TGTGCCAGTAGCTTCGGACAGGGGAGCTATGGCTACACCTTC
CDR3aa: CASSFGQGSYGYTF

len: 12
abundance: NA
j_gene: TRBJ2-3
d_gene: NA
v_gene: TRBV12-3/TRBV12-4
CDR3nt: TGTGCCAGCACCCCCTACGGAGATACGCAGTATTTT
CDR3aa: CASTPYGDTQYF

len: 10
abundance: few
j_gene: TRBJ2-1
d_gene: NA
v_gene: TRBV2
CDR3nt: TGTGCCAGCAAGGGCAATGAGCAGTTCTTC
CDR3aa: CASKGNEQFF

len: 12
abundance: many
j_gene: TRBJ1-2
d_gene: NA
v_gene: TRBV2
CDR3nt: TGTGCCAGCAGATGGGAGGGCGATGGCTACACCTTC
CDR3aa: CASRWEGDGYTF

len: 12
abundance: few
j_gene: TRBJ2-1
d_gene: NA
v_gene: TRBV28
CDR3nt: TGTGCCAGCAGGACATCGGGTCGGGAGCAGTTCTTC
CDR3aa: CASRTSGREQFF

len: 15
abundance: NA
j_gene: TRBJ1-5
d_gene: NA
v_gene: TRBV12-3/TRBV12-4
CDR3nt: TGTGCCAGCAGTGACCGGGACTCTAGCAATCAGCCCCAGCATTTT
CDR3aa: CASSDRDSSNQPQHF

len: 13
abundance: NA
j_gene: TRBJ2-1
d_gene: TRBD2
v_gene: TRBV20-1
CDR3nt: TGCAGTGCTAGATTGAACGGGAGGGCCTTTCAGTTCTTC
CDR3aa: CSARLNGRAFQFF

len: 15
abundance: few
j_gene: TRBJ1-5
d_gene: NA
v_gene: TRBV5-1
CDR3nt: TGCGCCAGCAGCTTGGTGTCGGGGCCTAATCAGCCCCAGCATTTT
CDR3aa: CASSLVSGPNQPQHF

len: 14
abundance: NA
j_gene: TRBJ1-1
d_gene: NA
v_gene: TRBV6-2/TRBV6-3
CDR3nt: TGTGCCAGCAGATTTTACGTTCTGAACACTGAAGCTTTCTTT
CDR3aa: CASRFYVLNTEAFF

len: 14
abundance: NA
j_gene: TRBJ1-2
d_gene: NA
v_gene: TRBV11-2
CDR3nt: TGTGCCAGCAGCCCAAACAGGGTCCGCCATGGCTACACCTTC
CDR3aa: CASSPNRVRHGYTF

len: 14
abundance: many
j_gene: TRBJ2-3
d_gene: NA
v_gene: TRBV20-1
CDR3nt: TGCAGTGCTCCTATAGGGTGGAGCACAGATACGCAGTATTTT
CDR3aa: CSAPIGWSTDTQYF

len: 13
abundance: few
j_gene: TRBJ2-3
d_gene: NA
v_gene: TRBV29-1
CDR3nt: TGCAGCACAACAGGGTTTCCCAGGGATACGCAGTATTTT
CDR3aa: CSTTGFPRDTQYF

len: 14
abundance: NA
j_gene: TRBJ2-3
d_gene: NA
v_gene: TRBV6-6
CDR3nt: TGTGCCAGTCAGGGTGGCCAAAGCACAGATACGCAGTATTTT
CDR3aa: CASQGGQSTDTQYF

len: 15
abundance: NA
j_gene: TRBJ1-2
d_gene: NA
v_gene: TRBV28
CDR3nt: TGTGCCAGCACCTCTGACAGCGCTAAGTATTATGGCTACACCTTC
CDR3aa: CASTSDSAKYYGYTF

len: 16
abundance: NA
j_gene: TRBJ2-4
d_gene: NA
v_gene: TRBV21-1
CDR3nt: TGTGCCAGCAGCAAAATCAGGGGGAATGCCAAAAACATTCAGTACTTC
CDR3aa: CASSKIRGNAKNIQYF